This TCR beta chain was identified in a study of blood T cell repertoires in COVID-19. On the study more broadly: Acute and convalescent COVID-19 samples came from the United States, Italy and Spain. PBMCs, B-cell-depleted T cells, or T cells provided the cDNA or gDNA that made up the material.

This clone has a handful of counts. Authors' processing steps: How many nucleated cells were present was estimated from reference gene primer amplification. Generated by immunoSEQ multiplex PCR, the TCRdb table keeps only in-frame clones and is missing some. The V and J calls and clone size come from that table; D and trimming were worked out from the DNA. The sample carries approximately 84,000 clones, around 78% recorded once. CDR3 size: 17 residues. V was clipped by 7 bases and J by 9 bases, with 25 bases between them. Germline V CDR1 and CDR2: SNHLY, FYNNEI. The chain is built from TRBV2 and TRBJ1-6, with a tentative D call TRBD1 (5 bases). Sequenced material: peripheral blood. This receptor was identified in a human donor in a cohort sampled during active COVID-19. CDR3 sequence: CASTPALAGPTGSPLHF. The CDR3 bases are TGTGCCAGCACTCCAGCACTGGCAGGACCTACAGGTTCACCCCTCCACTTT.